This TCR beta chain stems from a study of T cell changes during pregnancy in multiple sclerosis. Germline V gene data show CDR1 as MNHEY and CDR2 as SMNVEV (reference sequence). The CDR3 loop spans 13 amino acids. V dropped 2 bases and J dropped 5 bases, with 9 bases sitting between them. Assay used: immunoSEQ multiplex PCR; TCRdb lists only in-frame clones, some missing. Of 35,000 or so clones detected, 93% appear once; the ten largest clones hold about 0.4%. This specimen was CD4+ T cells from peripheral blood mononuclear cells, taken in the first trimester of pregnancy. The receptor comes from a female donor with multiple sclerosis, enrolled in a pregnancy study. This chain connects TRBV27 to TRBJ2-5; TRBD1 is a possible D gene (5 bases). The CDR3 reads CASSLRGTETQYF. The DNA of the CDR3 is TGTGCCAGCAGTTTAAGGGGCACGGAGACCCAGTACTTC.